This passage covers 21 T cell receptor beta chains from one sample sequenced in a study of blood T cell repertoires in COVID-19. Libraries were prepared by immunoSEQ multiplex PCR; TCRdb keeps only in-frame clonotypes and omits some of them. The sample shows about 60,000 clones, roughly 80% of them seen only once. Sequenced sample: peripheral blood. The receptors were gathered from a man aged 50 or older with COVID-19, enrolled during active disease.

This chain joins TRBV15 and TRBJ1-5; D is uncertain. The length of the CDR3 is 14 residues. Germline V gene lookup returns CDR1 LNHNV and CDR2 YYDKDF (reference sequence). Trimming stripped 5 bases from V and 1 base from J, with 9 bases between. CDR3 coding DNA: TGTGCCACCAGCCCCCCTCCCAGCAATCAGCCCCAGCATTTT. This gives the protein CATSPPPSNQPQHF.

V and J are TRBV5-6 and TRBJ2-1; TRBD1 agrees at 7 bases. This CDR3 has 14 amino acids. V was pared by 4 bases and J by 8 bases, with 9 bases of the junction left unmatched. Germline assignment: CDR1 SGHDT and CDR2 YYEEEE. CDR3 nucleotide sequence: TGTGCCAGCAGCGCGACAGGGTTTAACGATGAGCAGTTCTTC. It encodes CASSATGFNDEQFF.

The chain is built from TRBV19 and TRBJ2-1; TRBD1 aligns across 10 bases. Germline V lookup: CDR1 LNHDA, CDR2 SQIVND (reference sequence). This CDR3 comprises 15 residues. With V trimmed by 5 bases and J by 6 bases, 7 bases remained unmatched. The CDR3 DNA reads TGTGCCAGTAGTTGGGGACAGGGGATCGGCAATGAGCAGTTCTTC. Translated: CASSWGQGIGNEQFF.

The rearrangement joins TRBV7-8 to TRBJ2-7; 7 bases match TRBD2. V shed 5 bases, J shed 4 bases, and the junction held 14 bases outside the gene matches. This CDR3 comprises 16 residues. Germline CDR1 and CDR2: SGHVS and FQNEAQ. CDR3 loop: CASSLSGGGVSYEQYF. As DNA, the CDR3 is TGTGCCAGCAGCCTATCGGGTGGGGGGGTTAGTTACGAGCAGTACTTC.

This clone was seen a single time. The chain couples TRBV7-9 to TRBJ1-1, with a tentative D call TRBD1 (5 bases). With 7 bases removed from V and 4 bases from J, the gap between germline ends came to 22 bases. The CDR3 contains 16 residues. Germline-derived CDR1 and CDR2 are SEHNR and FQNEAQ (reference sequence). The CDR3 region is CASNHGMGQGGTEAFF. In DNA form, the CDR3 reads TGTGCCAGCAACCATGGCATGGGGCAGGGAGGCACTGAAGCTTTCTTT.

In its sample, this clone was seen once. The chain joins TRBV19 to TRBJ2-7; D is possibly TRBD2 (6 bases). Per germline, CDR1 LNHDA and CDR2 SQIVND (reference sequence). The CDR3 spans 15 residues. The V and J ends lost 1 base and 1 base respectively, with 11 bases between them. The CDR3, as DNA: TGTGCCAGTAGTATAGCAGGGACTTCTTCCTACGAGCAGTACTTC. Translated, it gives CASSIAGTSSYEQYF.

The J gene is TRBJ1-3, the V gene TRBV18; D remains ambiguous. CDR3 size: 14 residues. Trimming removed 5 bases at V and 2 bases at J, with 10 bases between. Germline CDR1 and CDR2: KGHSH and LQKENI. For the CDR3, the DNA is TGTGCCAGCTCAGCGGTCCTCGCTGGAAACACCATATATTTT. Residues: CASSAVLAGNTIYF.

This clone was recorded a few times. V usage is TRBV7-2 and J usage is TRBJ2-3, with 9 positions matching TRBD2. Looked up from germline, CDR1 is SGHTA and CDR2 is FQGNSA. This CDR3 is 16 amino acids long. Unmatched junction bases numbered 8, after V lost 5 bases and J lost 2 bases. CDR3 DNA sequence: TGTGCCAGCAGCACGGGACTAGCAGCGGTCACAGATACGCAGTATTTT. It translates to CASSTGLAAVTDTQYF.

This rearrangement joins TRBV27 to TRBJ2-7; 12 bases are a match to TRBD2. CDR3 length: 14 residues. The junction had 3 bases not matched to a gene; V was cut back by 4 bases and J by 5 bases. The germline gives CDR1 MNHEY, CDR2 SMNVEV (reference sequence). CDR3 DNA sequence: TGTGCCAGCAGTTCTAGCGGGAGGGCCCACGAGCAGTACTTC. As protein: CASSSSGRAHEQYF.

This clone occurred once. The J gene is TRBJ2-3, the V gene TRBV10-3; the match to TRBD2 covers 10 bases. The V gene end was trimmed by 7 bases and the J gene end by 4 bases; junction bases not matched to a gene: 20. Germline V lookup: CDR1 ENHRY, CDR2 SYGVKD. The CDR3 loop spans 19 amino acids. The CDR3 is CAINPTQSASGSGADTQYF. CDR3 nucleotide sequence: TGTGCCATCAATCCTACCCAGTCGGCTAGCGGGAGTGGGGCAGATACGCAGTATTTT.

The count of this clone is one. V usage is TRBV10-3 and J usage is TRBJ1-3, with D uncertain. The CDR3 runs to 15 residues. Germline V gene lookup returns CDR1 ENHRY and CDR2 SYGVKD. With 4 bases removed from V and 0 bases from J, the gap between germline ends came to 10 bases. CDR3 sequence: CAISVRGISGNTIYF. CDR3 DNA: TGTGCCATCAGTGTCCGAGGGATCTCTGGAAACACCATATATTTT.

This clone was found once. V and J are TRBV6-5 and TRBJ1-1, with 10 bases matching TRBD1. Losses at the gene ends were 5 bases for V and 3 bases for J; bases not matched to a gene: 3. Germline V lookup: CDR1 MNHEY, CDR2 SVGAGI. There are 14 residues in the CDR3. The CDR3 DNA is TGTGCCAGCAGTCGGGGACAGGGGTACACTGAAGCTTTCTTT. Amino acids: CASSRGQGYTEAFF.

V usage is TRBV30 and J usage is TRBJ2-4; tentative D call: TRBD1 (7 bases). This CDR3 comprises 13 residues. Per the germline V gene, CDR1 is GTSNPN and CDR2 is SVGIG (reference sequence). Trimming removed 8 bases at V and 8 bases at J, with 19 bases between. The chain's CDR3 is CALKAPRGDIQYF. CDR3 DNA sequence: TGTGCCCTTAAAGCCCCCAGGGGGGACATTCAGTACTTC.

This chain uses TRBV7-9 with TRBJ2-6; 10 bases align to TRBD1. J lost 0 bases, V lost 5 bases, and 10 bases had no gene match. The CDR3 is 19 residues long. Per germline, CDR1 SEHNR and CDR2 FQNEAQ (reference sequence). This CDR3 reads CASSTPRDRGFSGANVLTF. The CDR3 coding sequence is TGTGCCAGCAGCACCCCCCGGGACAGGGGATTCTCTGGGGCCAACGTCCTGACTTTC.

This chain uses TRBV11-3 with TRBJ2-1; 7 bases map to TRBD1. There are 12 residues in the CDR3. Germline trimming cut 10 bases from V and 8 bases from J; bases unmatched to any gene: 8. CDR1 is SGHNT and CDR2 is YENEEA in the germline V gene. The CDR3: CAICPDRYEQFF. The CDR3 bases are TGTGCCATCTGCCCGGACAGGTATGAGCAGTTCTTC.

J is TRBJ1-2 and V is TRBV6-5; D not certain. The CDR3 length is 15 residues. Germline V gene data show CDR1 as MNHEY and CDR2 as SVGAGI. V dropped 6 bases and J dropped 4 bases, with 18 bases sitting between them. The CDR3, as DNA: TGTGCCAGCAGCCCCGAAGCCCCTGATAGCTATGGCTACACCTTC. Translated: CASSPEAPDSYGYTF.

This clone was seen just once. J is TRBJ1-3 and V is TRBV6-6; D possibly corresponds to TRBD1 (6 bases). The CDR3 runs 15 residues. Looked up from germline, CDR1 is MNHNY and CDR2 is SVGAGI (reference sequence). Trimming pared 0 bases from V and 2 bases from J, leaving 8 bases between. CDR3 residues: CASSYSGGAGNTIYF. The CDR3 DNA reads as TGTGCCAGCAGTTACTCAGGGGGGGCTGGAAACACCATATATTTT.

This clone was seen just once. The J gene is TRBJ2-1, the V gene TRBV30; D not certain. The V end was cut by 2 bases, the J end by 4 bases, with 3 bases between. Germline assignment: CDR1 GTSNPN and CDR2 SVGIG (reference sequence). This CDR3 comprises 11 residues. The DNA of the CDR3 is TGTGCCTGGAGTACATACAATGAGCAGTTCTTC. Translation gives CAWSTYNEQFF.

V is TRBV7-9 and J is TRBJ2-1; TRBD2 matches 7 bases. The CDR3 length is 14 residues. The trim removed 4 bases at V and 8 bases at J, leaving 8 bases unmatched. CDR1 is SEHNR and CDR2 is FQNEAQ in the germline V gene (reference sequence). The DNA of the CDR3 is TGTGCCAGCAGCTCAACCGGGACTATCGATGAGCAGTTCTTC. Amino acid sequence: CASSSTGTIDEQFF.

The rearrangement joins TRBV29-1 to TRBJ2-7; D perhaps matches TRBD2 (6 bases). The V gene lost 0 bases and the J gene lost 6 bases, with 18 bases spanning the gap. Germline V CDR1 and CDR2: SQVTM, ANQGSEA. This CDR3 comprises 15 residues. The CDR3 sequence: CSVEEKGGSPREQYF. CDR3 nucleotide sequence: TGCAGCGTTGAAGAAAAGGGAGGTTCCCCCCGCGAGCAGTACTTC.

This chain uses TRBV18 with TRBJ1-1, with D perhaps matching TRBD1 (6 bases). The CDR3 runs 16 residues. Germline assignment: CDR1 KGHSH and CDR2 LQKENI. V gave up 3 bases and J gave up 0 bases, with 14 bases separating them. Here the CDR3 reads CASSPLDRRVNTEAFF. CDR3 nucleotides: TGTGCCAGCTCACCCCTAGACAGGCGGGTGAACACTGAAGCTTTCTTT.